The next 27 T cell receptor beta chains were all read from a single sample in a study of OX40 agonist ivuxolimab in advanced cancers. The table came from immunoSEQ multiplex PCR; TCRdb's copy has only in-frame clones and leaves some out. This table has under 45,000 clones, roughly four fifths appearing once. This sample comprised CD4+ or CD8+ T cells sorted from blood, obtained in a trial of the OX40 agonist ivuxolimab. These receptors all stem from an adult with an advanced solid tumor such as melanoma, head and neck, liver or kidney cancer.

This chain uses TRBV5-1 with TRBJ2-5, with D maybe TRBD1 (5 bases). Germline assignment: CDR1 SGHRS and CDR2 YFSETQ. CDR3 size: 15 residues. V was clipped by 3 bases and J by 2 bases, with 14 bases between them. CDR3 region: CASSSNGDRQETQYF. CDR3 DNA sequence: TGCGCCAGCAGCTCTAACGGTGACAGACAAGAGACCCAGTACTTC.

The chain uses TRBV11-1 and TRBJ1-6; unclear D gene. The germline V gene encodes CDR1 SGHAT and CDR2 FQDESV (reference sequence). The CDR3 loop spans 14 amino acids. V was trimmed by 1 base and J by 5 bases, leaving 6 bases between them. Here the CDR3 reads CASSLGSDNSPLHF. The DNA of the CDR3 is TGTGCCAGCAGCTTAGGGAGCGATAATTCACCCCTCCACTTT.

This clone has only a few counts. The chain joins TRBV4-2 to TRBJ2-3; D is uncertain. Between the trimmed V and J ends, which lost 5 bases and 2 bases, there was a span of 8 bases. This CDR3 comprises 13 residues. In germline, CDR1 is LGHNA, CDR2 YNFKEQ. The CDR3, as DNA: TGTGCCAGCAGCGAGGTAGCCACAGATACGCAGTATTTT. As protein: CASSEVATDTQYF.

The genes are TRBV11-3 and TRBJ1-2, with D unclear. Looked up from germline, CDR1 is SGHNT and CDR2 is YENEEA. Trimming stripped 1 base from V and 4 bases from J, with 10 bases between. The CDR3 is 14 amino acids. The CDR3 here is CASSLGAGSYGYTF. The CDR3 DNA follows: TGTGCCAGCAGCTTAGGGGCGGGGAGCTATGGCTACACCTTC. The complete variable domain, with remaining parts taken from reference TRBV11-3 and TRBJ1-2, reads EAGVVQSPRYKIIEKKQPVAFWCNPISGHNTLYWYLQNLGQGPELLIRYENEEAVDDSQLPKDRFSAERLKGVDSTLKIQPAELGDSAVYLCASSLGAGSYGYTFGSGTRLTVV.

The V gene is TRBV7-9, the J gene TRBJ2-7; TRBD1 is a possible D gene (6 bases). Germline lookup yields CDR1 SEHNR and CDR2 FQNEAQ (reference sequence). Trimming shortened V by 5 bases and J by 5 bases, and 19 bases separated the two germline ends. The length of the CDR3 is 15 residues. CDR3 coding DNA: TGTGCCAGCAGCCACAGGGAGACACTAATGAACGAGCAGTACTTC. Encoded protein: CASSHRETLMNEQYF. The whole variable domain, filled in from reference TRBV7-9 and TRBJ2-7, reads DTGVSQNPRHKITKRGQNVTFRCDPISEHNRLYWYRQTLGQGPEFLTYFQNEAQLEKSRLLSDRFSAERPKGSFSTLEIQRTEQGDSAMYLCASSHRETLMNEQYFGPGTRLTVT.

V and J are TRBV29-1 and TRBJ2-5, with 7 positions matching TRBD1. J lost 4 bases, V lost 7 bases, and 0 bases had no gene match. The CDR3 has 10 amino acids. The germline V gene encodes CDR1 SQVTM and CDR2 ANQGSEA. Here the CDR3 reads CSDRGETQYF. In DNA, the CDR3 is TGCAGCGACAGGGGAGAGACCCAGTACTTC.

Regarding this clone: The junction shows a germline mismatch at one end, possibly a read error. The rearrangement joins TRBV6-1 to TRBJ1-5; 7 nucleotides match TRBD1. This CDR3 has 14 amino acids. Germline CDR1 and CDR2: MNHNS and SASEGT. The CDR3 is CASSVSQGGRDSDF. The CDR3 DNA sequence: TGTGCCAGCAGTGTAAGTCAGGGGGGAAGAGACTCGGATTTT.

This chain uses TRBV30 with TRBJ2-2, with D tentatively TRBD1 (5 bases). This CDR3 is built from 15 residues. Germline CDR1 GTSNPN, CDR2 SVGIG (reference sequence). V lost 0 bases and J lost 5, with 13 bases in between. The DNA of the CDR3 is TGTGCCTGGAGTGTTCTCAGGGAAGGGACCGGGGAGCTGTTTTTT. Translation gives CAWSVLREGTGELFF.

J is TRBJ2-7 and V is TRBV27; 7 nucleotides agree with TRBD2. Germline CDR1 and CDR2: MNHEY and SMNVEV (reference sequence). V trimming: 5 bases; J trimming: 5 bases; junction bases outside the gene matches: 9. The CDR3 has 14 amino acids. This CDR3 reads CASSLGGRVNEQYF. DNA for the CDR3: TGTGCCAGCAGTCTTGGAGGGAGGGTAAACGAGCAGTACTTC.

The rearrangement links TRBV5-1 to TRBJ2-3, with 12 bases matching TRBD2. The V gene's germline CDR1 is SGHRS and CDR2 YFSETQ. There are 17 residues in the CDR3. V gave up 6 bases and J gave up 1 base; unmatched junction bases: 9. The CDR3 is CASTRLAGEKGTDTQYF. CDR3 bases: TGCGCCAGCACTAGACTAGCGGGGGAGAAGGGCACAGATACGCAGTATTTT.

V usage is TRBV12-5 and J usage is TRBJ2-3, with D perhaps matching TRBD1 (6 bases). The length of the CDR3 is 15 residues. The germline V gene encodes CDR1 LGHNT and CDR2 FRNRAP. Between the trimmed V and J ends, which lost 8 bases and 0 bases, there was a span of 15 bases. This CDR3 is CASKSGAVSTDTQYF. The CDR3 DNA is TGTGCTAGTAAATCAGGGGCCGTAAGCACAGATACGCAGTATTTT. The full variable domain, with the rest looked up from reference TRBV12-5 and TRBJ2-3, is DARVTQTPRHKVTEMGQEVTMRCQPILGHNTVFWYRQTMMQGLELLAYFRNRAPLDDSGMPKDRFSAEMPDATLATLKIQPSEPRDSAVYFCASKSGAVSTDTQYFGPGTRLTVL.

J is TRBJ1-2 and V is TRBV6-6; 7 positions agree with TRBD1. V trimming: 0 bases; J trimming: 3 bases; junction bases outside the gene matches: 1. Germline V gene sequence: CDR1 MNHNY, CDR2 SVGAGI (reference sequence). This CDR3 comprises 14 residues. The CDR3 DNA follows: TGTGCCAGCAGTTACTCAGGGGGCGACTATGGCTACACCTTC. The encoded protein is CASSYSGGDYGYTF.

The V gene is TRBV7-3, the J gene TRBJ1-2; the D is unclear. Trimming cost V 3 bases and J 6 bases, with 11 bases left between them. Germline-derived CDR1 and CDR2 are SGHTA and FQGTGA. This CDR3 spans 13 amino acids. The CDR3 here is CASSFRRHDGYTF. For the CDR3, the DNA is TGTGCCAGCAGCTTCCGGAGACACGATGGCTACACCTTC. Supplemented by reference TRBV7-3 and TRBJ1-2, the full variable domain reads GAGVSQTPSNKVTEKGKYVELRCDPISGHTALYWYRQSLGQGPEFLIYFQGTGAADDSGLPNDRFFAVRPEGSVSTLKIQRTERGDSAVYLCASSFRRHDGYTFGSGTRLTVV.

This chain connects TRBV7-2 to TRBJ1-1; TRBD1 matches 7 bases. This CDR3 has 14 amino acids. V lost 1 base, J lost 4 bases, and 3 bases stayed unmatched. CDR1 and CDR2 (germline): SGHTA, FQGNSA. CDR3 DNA sequence: TGTGCCAGCAGCTTAGAGTCAGGGGGCACTGAAGCTTTCTTT. This codes for CASSLESGGTEAFF.

V usage is TRBV5-6 and J usage is TRBJ1-6; perhaps TRBD1 as D (6 bases). The CDR3 contains 14 residues. Germline assignment: CDR1 SGHDT and CDR2 YYEEEE. Trimming removed 3 bases from V and 11 bases from J, with 15 bases in between. The CDR3 region has the DNA TGTGCCAGCAGCTCCCAGACAGGTAGGACACCCCTCCACTTT. It codes for CASSSQTGRTPLHF.

The chain carries TRBV19 and TRBJ1-4; D is perhaps TRBD1 (5 bases). Germline V lookup: CDR1 LNHDA, CDR2 SQIVND (reference sequence). The CDR3 consists of 15 residues. V dropped 1 base and J dropped 6 bases, with 12 bases sitting between them. In DNA, the CDR3 is TGTGCCAGTAGTATAGGGGACGGACGGGATGAAAAACTGTTTTTT. This codes for CASSIGDGRDEKLFF.

This chain uses TRBV19 with TRBJ1-4, with 8 bases that match TRBD1. The CDR3 has 17 residues. The junction had 13 bases not matched to a gene; V was cut back by 6 bases and J by 4 bases. Germline V gives CDR1 LNHDA, CDR2 SQIVND (reference sequence). As DNA, the CDR3 is TGTGCCAGTAGCCCCGGACAGGGAGGATATGGTAATGAAAAACTGTTTTTT. It codes for CASSPGQGGYGNEKLFF.

This clone showed up just a few times. The chain combines TRBV5-1 with TRBJ1-6; 12 bases align to TRBD1. The CDR3 totals 18 residues. Germline-derived CDR1 and CDR2 are SGHRS and YFSETQ. V lost 0 bases and J lost 10; bases outside the gene matches: 11. CDR3 in amino acids: CASSLVGPSGTGGSPLHF. DNA of the CDR3: TGCGCCAGCAGCTTGGTCGGTCCGTCCGGGACAGGGGGCTCACCCCTCCACTTT. Using reference TRBV5-1 and TRBJ1-6 for the parts outside the CDR3, the full variable domain is KAGVTQTPRYLIKTRGQQVTLSCSPISGHRSVSWYQQTPGQGLQFLFEYFSETQRNKGNFPGRFSGRQFSNSRSEMNVSTLELGDSALYLCASSLVGPSGTGGSPLHFGNGTRLTVT.

A single count supports this clone. The V call is TRBV10-3, the J call TRBJ2-7; 12 nucleotides align to TRBD2. Germline V gene data show CDR1 as ENHRY and CDR2 as SYGVKD. V shed 0 bases, J shed 2 bases, and the junction held 2 bases outside the gene matches. The CDR3 consists of 16 residues. The CDR3: CAISESLAGGPYEQYF. CDR3 coding DNA: TGTGCCATCAGTGAGTCGCTAGCGGGGGGGCCCTACGAGCAGTACTTC.

The genes are TRBV30 and TRBJ1-6, with a possible D match to TRBD1 (6 bases). The V end lost 3 bases, the J end lost 9 bases, and 15 bases lay between the germline ends. Germline V gene data show CDR1 as GTSNPN and CDR2 as SVGIG (reference sequence). The CDR3 sequence is 14 residues long. CDR3 amino acids: CAWRHRVSSSPLHF. The CDR3 nucleotides read TGTGCCTGGAGACACAGGGTATCGAGTTCACCCCTCCACTTT. Supplemented by reference TRBV30 and TRBJ1-6, the full variable domain reads SQTIHQWPATLVQPVGSPLSLECTVEGTSNPNLYWYRQAAGRGLQLLFYSVGIGQISSEVPQNLSASRPQDRQFILSSKKLLLSDSGFYLCAWRHRVSSSPLHFGNGTRLTVT.

The V gene is TRBV10-2, the J gene TRBJ2-7; D ambiguous. Deletions cut 0 bases from V and 2 bases from J, with 8 bases between. CDR3 length: 14 amino acids. CDR1 is WSHSY and CDR2 is SAAADI in the germline V gene. Written as DNA, the CDR3 is TGCGCCAGCAGTGAGTCGGTCAGAGCCTACGAGCAGTACTTC. Translation gives CASSESVRAYEQYF.

This chain's CDR3 is CASTPLGSSNQPQHF. CDR3 sequence (DNA): TGTGCCAGTACCCCGTTGGGGAGTAGCAATCAGCCCCAGCATTTT. J is TRBJ1-5 and V is TRBV19, with D hard to call. Germline assignment: CDR1 LNHDA and CDR2 SQIVND (reference sequence). CDR3 length equals 15 residues. Trimming took off 7 bases at V and 0 bases at J, with 13 bases between the two ends.

The genes are TRBV18 and TRBJ2-5; D is undetermined. Per the germline V gene, CDR1 is KGHSH and CDR2 is LQKENI. Deletions cut 3 bases from V and 5 bases from J, with 7 bases between. The CDR3 length is 12 residues. CDR3 protein: CASSPSRETQYF. The CDR3 DNA reads as TGTGCCAGCTCACCGAGTCGGGAGACCCAGTACTTC. Combining the CDR3 with reference TRBV18 and TRBJ2-5 gives the whole variable domain NAGVMQNPRHLVRRRGQEARLRCSPMKGHSHVYWYRQLPEEGLKFMVYLQKENIIDESGMPKERFSAEFPKEGPSILRIQQVVRGDSAAYFCASSPSRETQYFGPGTRLLVL.

The J gene is TRBJ1-5, the V gene TRBV9; D remains unclear. Germline V gene data show CDR1 as SGDLS and CDR2 as YYNGEE. Trimming took off 3 bases at V and 0 bases at J, with 4 bases between the two ends. The CDR3 consists of 13 residues. CDR3 nucleotides: TGTGCCAGCAGCGACAGTAGCAATCAGCCCCAGCATTTT. Protein sequence: CASSDSSNQPQHF.

The rearrangement links TRBV7-3 to TRBJ1-3; possible D gene TRBD1, 5 bases. The V and J ends lost 1 base and 6 bases respectively, with 22 bases between them. Germline CDR1 is SGHTA and CDR2 is FQGTGA. The CDR3 is 18 amino acids. The CDR3, as DNA: TGTGCCAGCAGCTTAAGGAAGAGGGGAGGAAATAAGGAAAACACCATATATTTT. Translation: CASSLRKRGGNKENTIYF.

The rearrangement joins TRBV11-1 to TRBJ2-1; 9 nucleotides line up with TRBD1. The germline CDR1 and CDR2 sequences are SGHAT and FQDESV (reference sequence). The CDR3 totals 15 residues. Losses at the gene ends were 5 bases for V and 8 bases for J; bases not matched to a gene: 10. The CDR3 is CASSPVVGTGHEQFF. The CDR3 DNA follows: TGTGCCAGCAGCCCAGTCGTGGGGACAGGGCATGAGCAGTTCTTC.

This clone is medium-sized in the sample. This sequence joins TRBV5-1 and TRBJ2-7, with D tentatively TRBD1 (6 bases). Germline V gene data show CDR1 as SGHRS and CDR2 as YFSETQ. CDR3 length equals 13 residues. The ends were cut back, 2 bases at V and 5 bases at J, with 11 bases in the middle. The CDR3 DNA reads as TGCGCCAGCAGCTTTGGCAGGGGTAACGAGCAGTACTTC. Encoded protein: CASSFGRGNEQYF.